This T cell receptor beta chain was identified during a study of T cell changes during pregnancy in multiple sclerosis. Germline values: CDR1 SGHTA, CDR2 FQGTGA. Trimming cost V 4 bases and J 4 bases; bases outside gene matches: 0. This CDR3 is 12 amino acids long. The data were produced by immunoSEQ multiplex PCR, yet TCRdb's version contains in-frame clones alone and is incomplete. The top ten clones hold 6.5% to 8.5% of a sample with 25,000 to 35,000 clones, 80% to 90% of them seen once. The clonotype originates from a female donor with multiple sclerosis, enrolled in a pregnancy study. The rearrangement joins TRBV7-3 to TRBJ1-1, with 7 bases that match TRBD1. The sequences come from CD8+ T cells from peripheral blood mononuclear cells, collected in the second trimester of pregnancy. The CDR3 DNA reads as TGTGCCAGCAGCTCAGGGGGCACTGAAGCTTTCTTT. Translating it yields CASSSGGTEAFF.